Shown below are 10 T cell receptor beta chains from a single sample sequenced in a study of shared clonotypes between healthy human individuals. Using immunoSEQ multiplex PCR, the repertoire was profiled, and TCRdb retains in-frame clones only, with some absent. The sample lists roughly 500,000 clones, roughly three quarters occurring once. Specimen: PBMCs. The receptors shown here come from a woman in her forties in good health. Some clones in this sample may be carry-over from other donors' samples.

V usage is TRBV28 and J usage is TRBJ2-1; 7 bases are shared with TRBD2. J was trimmed by 6 bases and V by 5 bases; bases with no gene match: 7. Germline-derived CDR1 and CDR2 are MDHEN and SYDVKM. This CDR3 contains 14 residues. The CDR3 protein is CASSRRLAANEQFF. Here the CDR3 DNA reads TGTGCCAGCAGTCGAAGACTAGCTGCCAATGAGCAGTTCTTC.

CDR3 nucleotide sequence: TGTGCCAGCAGCCAAGATAGGGGAACAGATACGCAGTATTTT. Encoded protein: CASSQDRGTDTQYF. The chain joins TRBV4-2 to TRBJ2-3, with D tentatively TRBD1 (5 bases). From germline, CDR1 is LGHNA and CDR2 YNFKEQ. V was shortened by 0 bases and J by 3 bases, with 7 bases between the two germline ends. CDR3 length: 14 amino acids.

The chain has TRBV5-4 and TRBJ2-5, with TRBD2 identical over 8 bases. Germline V CDR1 and CDR2: SGHNT, YYREEE (reference sequence). The CDR3 contains 14 residues. Unmatched junction bases numbered 7, after V lost 4 bases and J lost 5 bases. The CDR3 is CASSRAGVQETQYF. In DNA form, the CDR3 reads TGTGCCAGCAGCCGAGCGGGAGTCCAGGAGACCCAGTACTTC.

The chain links TRBV9 to TRBJ2-7; D possibly corresponds to TRBD2 (6 bases). V shed 4 bases and J shed 6 bases, with 14 bases lying between them. Germline CDR1 is SGDLS and CDR2 is YYNGEE. The CDR3 is 13 amino acids. CDR3 protein: CASSPRSEGEQYF. The CDR3 coding sequence is TGTGCCAGCAGCCCCAGATCGGAGGGCGAGCAGTACTTC.

J is TRBJ2-3 and V is TRBV10-3, with TRBD1 matching over 7 bases. V shed 2 bases, J shed 8 bases, and the junction held 10 bases outside the gene matches. Germline V lookup: CDR1 ENHRY, CDR2 SYGVKD. The CDR3 has 15 amino acids. DNA of the CDR3: TGTGCCATCAGTGAGAACAGGGGCCTGATGAGTACGCAGTATTTT. This encodes CAISENRGLMSTQYF.

The gene calls are TRBV12-5 and TRBJ2-3, with D possibly TRBD2 on 6 matching bases. Germline loops: CDR1 LGHNT, CDR2 FRNRAP. CDR3 length: 14 residues. V lost 6 bases and J lost 0, with 10 bases in between. The CDR3 sequence: CASGRGASTDTQYF. In DNA, the CDR3 is TGTGCTAGTGGGCGGGGAGCTAGCACAGATACGCAGTATTTT.

This clone has a single count. The V and J genes are TRBV29-1 and TRBJ2-1; the match to TRBD2 covers 9 bases. This CDR3 has 15 amino acids. Germline lookup yields CDR1 SQVTM and CDR2 ANQGSEA. V shed 4 bases and J 5 bases; nucleotides not matched to a gene: 9. CDR3 amino acids: CSVGAAGGGDNEQFF. Written as DNA, the CDR3 is TGCAGCGTTGGGGCAGCGGGAGGTGGTGACAATGAGCAGTTCTTC.

Written as DNA, the CDR3 is TGCGCCAGCAGTCTTAACACCGCCGATGAGCAGTTCTTC. Its protein is CASSLNTADEQFF. The V call is TRBV5-1, the J call TRBJ2-1; D gene uncertain. Trimming left V 5 bases short and J 8 bases short, with 14 bases between. The CDR3 spans 13 residues. Germline V gene lookup returns CDR1 SGHRS and CDR2 YFSETQ.

This chain connects TRBV4-2 to TRBJ2-1; 9 bases are a match to TRBD1. The germline V gene encodes CDR1 LGHNA and CDR2 YNFKEQ. Germline trimming cut 3 bases from V and 1 base from J; bases unmatched to any gene: 7. The CDR3 has 17 residues. The CDR3 DNA reads as TGTGCCAGCAGCCAGGACAGGGGAGGGGAATCCTACAATGAGCAGTTCTTC. The encoded protein is CASSQDRGGESYNEQFF.

Sample share makes this clone medium-sized (0.01 to 0.1%). In the same sample, other DNA sequences code for this CDR3. CDR3 in amino acids: CASSFYRATEAFF. CDR3 sequence (DNA): TGCGCCAGCAGCTTTTACAGGGCCACTGAAGCTTTCTTT. This chain links TRBV5-1 with TRBJ1-1; possibly TRBD1 for D (6 bases). V lost 2 bases, J lost 4 bases, and 9 bases lay in between. The CDR3 covers 13 residues. The V gene's germline CDR1 is SGHRS and CDR2 YFSETQ.